These 29 T cell receptor beta chains were sequenced from one sample in a study of early stage breast cancer tumors. TCRdb's copy holds only in-frame clones and misses some; the assay was immunoSEQ multiplex PCR. The sample includes about 20,000 clones, 60% to 85% seen only once; the top ten take about a quarter. The sequencing sample was made of blood. These receptors were collected from a person in their sixties or seventies with breast cancer.

The chain is built from TRBV5-4 and TRBJ2-7, with D perhaps given as TRBD1 or TRBD2 (5 bases each). V was pared by 0 bases and J by 6 bases, with 16 bases between. Germline V gene data show CDR1 as SGHNT and CDR2 as YYREEE (reference sequence). This CDR3 is built from 15 residues. Here the CDR3 DNA reads TGTGCCAGCAGCTTGGGGGGTGGGGGTCGGGTCGAGCAGTACTTC. Encoded protein: CASSLGGGGRVEQYF.

The chain recombines TRBV6-1 with TRBJ1-4; maybe TRBD1 (5 bases). Deletions cut 6 bases from V and 2 bases from J, with 13 bases between. The germline V gene has CDR1 MNHNS and CDR2 SASEGT. The CDR3 is 15 amino acids. The CDR3 nucleotides are TGTGCCAGCAGGCCGCTAAGGGGCACTAATGAAAAACTGTTTTTT. Protein: CASRPLRGTNEKLFF.

The chain combines TRBV6-4 with TRBJ2-6; D gene uncertain. This CDR3 has 14 residues. With 7 bases removed from V and 2 bases from J, the gap between germline ends came to 9 bases. From germline, CDR1 is MRHNA and CDR2 SNTAGT. CDR3 residues: CASIRAAGANVLTF. For the CDR3, the DNA is TGTGCCAGCATCCGGGCAGCTGGGGCCAACGTCCTGACTTTC.

The chain employs TRBV5-6 and TRBJ2-5; TRBD1 matches 8 bases. The CDR3 loop spans 16 amino acids. The J segment lost 0 bases and the V segment lost 4 bases, leaving 8 bases of the junction unmatched. Germline-derived CDR1 and CDR2 are SGHDT and YYEEEE. CDR3 in amino acids: CASSPLRTGYQETQYF. DNA of the CDR3: TGTGCCAGCAGCCCCCTGAGGACAGGGTACCAAGAGACCCAGTACTTC. Complete variable domain (other parts from reference TRBV5-6 and TRBJ2-5): DAGVTQSPTHLIKTRGQQVTLRCSPKSGHDTVSWYQQALGQGPQFIFQYYEEEERQRGNFPDRFSGHQFPNYSSELNVNALLLGDSALYLCASSPLRTGYQETQYFGPGTRLLVL.

The sample holds a few counts of this clone. The chain links TRBV6-1 to TRBJ1-1; 8 bases match TRBD1. The J segment lost 1 base and the V segment lost 3 bases, leaving 4 bases of the junction unmatched. Looked up from germline, CDR1 is MNHNS and CDR2 is SASEGT. The CDR3 runs to 15 residues. This CDR3 is CASSEIQGANTEAFF. CDR3 DNA: TGTGCCAGCAGTGAGATCCAGGGGGCGAACACTGAAGCTTTCTTT.

The V call is TRBV7-6, the J call TRBJ2-3; TRBD2 matches at 11 bases. CDR1 SGHVS and CDR2 FNYEAQ come from the germline V gene. Trimming took 3 bases from V and 0 from J; bases not matched to a gene: 5. The CDR3 runs 17 residues. This CDR3 reads CASSLSGTSGSTDTQYF. The CDR3 DNA follows: TGTGCCAGCAGCTTGTCCGGGACTAGCGGCAGCACAGATACGCAGTATTTT. Full variable domain (missing parts from reference TRBV7-6 and TRBJ2-3): GAGVSQSPRYKVTKRGQDVALRCDPISGHVSLYWYRQALGQGPEFLTYFNYEAQQDKSGLPNDRFSAERPEGSISTLTIQRTEQRDSAMYRCASSLSGTSGSTDTQYFGPGTRLTVL.

The chain carries TRBV10-3 and TRBJ2-3; possibly TRBD2 for D (7 bases). CDR1 ENHRY and CDR2 SYGVKD come from the germline V gene. Trimming pared 9 bases from V and 5 bases from J, leaving 18 bases between. This CDR3 is 14 amino acids long. CDR3 nucleotide sequence: TGTGCCATGGGGGGGGGCGGATCAGGAGATACGCAGTATTTT. Its protein is CAMGGGGSGDTQYF.

On this clone itself: Distinct nucleotide sequences in the sample also encode this CDR3. The genes are TRBV7-9 and TRBJ1-3; D call uncertain. Germline assignment: CDR1 SEHNR and CDR2 FQNEAQ (reference sequence). The CDR3 runs 15 residues. Trimming pared 2 bases from V and 0 bases from J, leaving 8 bases between. CDR3 sequence reads: CASSLMASSGNTIYF. The CDR3 DNA reads TGTGCCAGCAGCTTAATGGCCAGCTCTGGAAACACCATATATTTT.

The CDR3 sequence: CANSKSGLPKETQYF. DNA of the CDR3: TGTGCCAACTCGAAGTCGGGACTACCTAAAGAGACCCAGTACTTC. The V and J genes are TRBV21-1 and TRBJ2-5; whether TRBD2, the table's D call, matches the DNA was not checked. TRBV21-1 is shown as a pseudogene. This CDR3 contains 15 residues.

The chain combines TRBV7-6 with TRBJ2-1; 10 positions agree with TRBD1. The CDR3 contains 16 residues. Trimming took 0 bases from V and 8 from J; bases not matched to a gene: 7. CDR1 is SGHVS and CDR2 is FNYEAQ in the germline V gene. In nucleotides, the CDR3 is TGTGCCAGCAGCTTAGCGGGGGGACAGGGGTTGGATGAGCAGTTCTTC. The encoded protein is CASSLAGGQGLDEQFF.

The chain has TRBV6-4 and TRBJ2-3, with TRBD2 matching over 10 bases. With 5 bases clipped from V and 0 bases from J, the junction kept 2 bases outside the gene matches. Germline V gene sequence: CDR1 MRHNA, CDR2 SNTAGT. The CDR3 covers 15 residues. The CDR3 loop is CASSRLAGSTDTQYF. The CDR3 region has the DNA TGTGCCAGCAGTAGACTAGCGGGTAGCACAGATACGCAGTATTTT.

J is TRBJ1-3 and V is TRBV5-1; a possible D gene is TRBD1 (5 bases). The V gene's germline CDR1 is SGHRS and CDR2 YFSETQ. The CDR3 covers 14 residues. V lost 2 bases and J lost 4, with 10 bases in between. In DNA form, the CDR3 reads TGCGCCAGCAGCTTTTCGGACATCGGAAACACCATATATTTT. Protein product: CASSFSDIGNTIYF.

The chain joins TRBV2 to TRBJ1-4, with D tentatively TRBD1 (5 bases). Per the germline V gene, CDR1 is SNHLY and CDR2 is FYNNEI. CDR3 size: 14 residues. Trimming shortened V by 7 bases and J by 3 bases, and 12 bases separated the two germline ends. CDR3 sequence (DNA): TGTGCCAGCAAAGGGACCACCGCTAATGAAAAACTGTTTTTT. It codes for CASKGTTANEKLFF. The full variable domain, completed using reference TRBV2 and TRBJ1-4, is EPEVTQTPSHQVTQMGQEVILRCVPISNHLYFYWYRQILGQKVEFLVSFYNNEISEKSEIFDDQFSVERPDGSNFTLKIRSTKLEDSAMYFCASKGTTANEKLFFGSGTQLSVL.

The chain employs TRBV4-1 and TRBJ1-3; D call uncertain. CDR3 length equals 17 residues. CDR1 is MGHRA, CDR2 YSYEKL, per germline. Trimming cost V 3 bases and J 0 bases, with 15 bases left between them. The CDR3 sequence: CASSQDPNLSSGNTIYF. The CDR3 DNA is TGCGCCAGCAGCCAGGACCCAAACCTCAGCTCTGGAAACACCATATATTTT.

V usage is TRBV7-2 and J usage is TRBJ2-7; possibly TRBD2 for D (7 bases). The V and J ends lost 1 base and 6 bases respectively, with 10 bases between them. Per germline, CDR1 SGHTA and CDR2 FQGNSA. The CDR3 is 13 residues long. CDR3 loop: CASSLEGGGEQYF. CDR3 nucleotides: TGTGCCAGCAGCTTAGAGGGAGGGGGCGAGCAGTACTTC.

The V gene is TRBV2, the J gene TRBJ2-2, with 9 positions matching TRBD2. Germline CDR1 is SNHLY and CDR2 is FYNNEI. This CDR3 has 14 residues. The V gene end was trimmed by 6 bases and the J gene end by 4 bases; junction bases not matched to a gene: 3. This CDR3 is CASRVSGGTGELFF. CDR3 DNA sequence: TGTGCCAGCAGGGTTAGCGGGGGCACCGGGGAGCTGTTTTTT.

The chain joins TRBV7-9 to TRBJ2-3; a weak D match, TRBD2 (6 bases). The ends were cut back, 5 bases at V and 0 bases at J, with 12 bases in the middle. Looked up from germline, CDR1 is SEHNR and CDR2 is FQNEAQ (reference sequence). This CDR3 region has 15 residues. The CDR3 protein is CASSHGAGSTDTQYF. The DNA for the CDR3 is TGTGCCAGCAGCCATGGGGCGGGGAGCACAGATACGCAGTATTTT.

The genes are TRBV7-9 and TRBJ1-1; D is possibly TRBD1 (5 bases). This CDR3 is built from 15 residues. The V and J ends lost 4 bases and 1 base respectively, with 13 bases between them. The germline CDR1 and CDR2 sequences are SEHNR and FQNEAQ (reference sequence). The CDR3 protein is CASSYYTGENTEAFF. CDR3 nucleotides: TGTGCCAGCAGCTACTATACGGGGGAGAACACTGAAGCTTTCTTT.

The rearrangement links TRBV2 to TRBJ1-3; the D gene is possibly TRBD1 (6 bases). From germline, CDR1 is SNHLY and CDR2 FYNNEI. The CDR3 contains 18 residues. V was cut by 6 bases and J by 0 bases, with 21 bases left in between. The CDR3 here is CASRRTPAGAFSGNTIYF. The CDR3 coding sequence is TGTGCCAGCAGACGAACCCCAGCAGGGGCTTTCTCTGGAAACACCATATATTTT.

This chain joins TRBV30 and TRBJ1-2; D gene unclear. The CDR3 has 13 amino acids. From germline, CDR1 is GTSNPN and CDR2 SVGIG (reference sequence). Deletions cut 0 bases from V and 5 bases from J, with 10 bases between. CDR3 residues: CAWSVLVRYGYTF. The CDR3 nucleotides are TGTGCCTGGAGTGTACTTGTTAGATATGGCTACACCTTC.

V is TRBV4-1 and J is TRBJ2-3; 9 nucleotides agree with TRBD2. J was trimmed by 1 base and V by 0 bases; bases with no gene match: 5. The CDR3 runs 17 residues. Germline lookup yields CDR1 MGHRA and CDR2 YSYEKL. The CDR3 DNA reads TGCGCCAGCAGCCAAGAGTATCTAGCGGGGCGCACAGATACGCAGTATTTT. Protein: CASSQEYLAGRTDTQYF.

The V call is TRBV30, the J call TRBJ2-2; 14 bases are shared with TRBD2. The CDR3 has 16 residues. With 5 bases clipped from V and 3 bases from J, the junction kept 5 bases outside the gene matches. Germline assignment: CDR1 GTSNPN and CDR2 SVGIG (reference sequence). The CDR3 region is CAWALGLAGDTGELFF. CDR3 bases: TGTGCCTGGGCCCTGGGACTAGCGGGGGACACCGGGGAGCTGTTTTTT. Full variable domain (rest looked up from reference TRBV30 and TRBJ2-2): SQTIHQWPATLVQPVGSPLSLECTVEGTSNPNLYWYRQAAGRGLQLLFYSVGIGQISSEVPQNLSASRPQDRQFILSSKKLLLSDSGFYLCAWALGLAGDTGELFFGEGSRLTVL.

The rearrangement joins TRBV15 to TRBJ1-5; D gene uncertain. This CDR3 spans 17 amino acids. Germline V gene data show CDR1 as LNHNV and CDR2 as YYDKDF (reference sequence). With 3 bases removed from V and 2 bases from J, the gap between germline ends came to 17 bases. Written as DNA, the CDR3 is TGTGCCACCAGCAGGGACCGCCGAATCTTGGGCAATCAGCCCCAGCATTTT. Protein: CATSRDRRILGNQPQHF.

This clone occurred a few times. The J gene is TRBJ1-2, the V gene TRBV5-1; D not certain. V was clipped by 0 bases and J by 5 bases, with 11 bases between them. Germline V gene data show CDR1 as SGHRS and CDR2 as YFSETQ. The CDR3 sequence is 14 residues long. CDR3 sequence (DNA): TGCGCCAGCAGCTTGGGACACCCAAAATATGGCTACACCTTC. It translates to CASSLGHPKYGYTF. Full variable domain (rest looked up from reference TRBV5-1 and TRBJ1-2): KAGVTQTPRYLIKTRGQQVTLSCSPISGHRSVSWYQQTPGQGLQFLFEYFSETQRNKGNFPGRFSGRQFSNSRSEMNVSTLELGDSALYLCASSLGHPKYGYTFGSGTRLTVV.

With regard to this clone: The junction departs from germline at one end; a sequencing error may be responsible. The chain carries TRBV7-7 and TRBJ1-1; D remains ambiguous. Germline values: CDR1 SSHAT, CDR2 FNYEAQ (reference sequence). The CDR3 extends over 13 amino acids. The CDR3 loop is CASSLGRNTEAFF. The CDR3 DNA reads as TGTGCTAGCAGCTTGGGCAGAAACACTGAAGCTTTCTTT.

In this sample, this clone turned up once. This chain links TRBV5-1 with TRBJ1-2; 11 positions agree with TRBD1. Germline CDR1 and CDR2: SGHRS and YFSETQ. Germline trimming cut 5 bases from V and 6 bases from J; bases unmatched to any gene: 9. The CDR3 contains 15 residues. CDR3 nucleotide sequence: TGCGCCAGCAGTCCTCAGGGACAGGGGGTGGATGGCTACACCTTC. It encodes CASSPQGQGVDGYTF.

The chain uses TRBV18 and TRBJ2-1, with D hard to call. The CDR3 loop spans 15 amino acids. Germline CDR1 is KGHSH and CDR2 is LQKENI. Trimming removed 2 bases from V and 5 bases from J, with 13 bases in between. CDR3 coding DNA: TGTGCCAGCTCACCAGTGGAACTAACCGACAATGAGCAGTTCTTC. This translates into CASSPVELTDNEQFF.

This clone was recorded a few times. CDR3 amino acids: CSVVGRGTRSETEAFF. The CDR3 coding sequence is TGCAGCGTTGTCGGGCGAGGGACGCGAAGCGAAACTGAAGCTTTCTTT. The rearrangement links TRBV29-1 to TRBJ1-1, with TRBD1 as a possible D gene (5 bases). This CDR3 region has 16 residues. Trimming stripped 4 bases from V and 5 bases from J, with 23 bases between. Looked up from germline, CDR1 is SQVTM and CDR2 is ANQGSEA. Full variable domain (outside the CDR3, taken from reference TRBV29-1 and TRBJ1-1): SAVISQKPSRDICQRGTSLTIQCQVDSQVTMMFWYRQQPGQSLTLIATANQGSEATYESGFVIDKFPISRPNLTFSTLTVSNMSPEDSSIYLCSVVGRGTRSETEAFFGQGTRLTVV.

The rearrangement joins TRBV6-6 to TRBJ2-7; 8 positions agree with TRBD1. The trim removed 6 bases at V and 4 bases at J, leaving 14 bases unmatched. The CDR3 contains 16 residues. The germline gives CDR1 MNHNY, CDR2 SVGAGI (reference sequence). In nucleotides, the CDR3 is TGTGCCAGCAGGCCATGGACAGGGTCCGTTCTTTACGAGCAGTACTTC. Protein sequence: CASRPWTGSVLYEQYF.